The source of this TCR beta chain is a study of blood T cell repertoires in COVID-19. Background on the study: Whether acute or convalescent, the COVID-19 samples came from the United States, Italy and Spain. Sample material is recorded as cDNA or gDNA derived from T cells, B-cell-depleted T cells, or PBMCs.

Those enrolled in Seattle joined during active infection and were followed longitudinally afterward. The method was immunoSEQ multiplex PCR; TCRdb's version includes in-frame clones alone and lacks a portion of them. The sample has about 270,000 clones; about 86% are singletons. Sequenced sample: peripheral blood. The receptor was isolated from a woman between 25 and 40 years old with COVID-19, enrolled during active disease.

The CDR3 region has the DNA TGTGCCAGAAGCTTAGTCTCCGGACAGGCGACCTTTAGAGTATTTCTCAATGAGCAGTTCTTC. Translating gives CARSLVSGQATFRVFLNEQFF. V and J are TRBV5-3 and TRBJ2-1; 7 bases line up with TRBD1. TRBV5-3 is identified as an open reading frame with a role that is uncertain. This CDR3 spans 21 amino acids. V shed 2 bases, J shed 6 bases, and the junction held 26 bases outside the gene matches.